This T cell receptor beta chain was identified in a study of T cell repertoires in cytomegalovirus infection. Study-level background: Both CMV infection and a matching HLA type were indicated by public TCR beta signatures.

TCRdb used MiXCR to reprocess the reads, holding one entry per CDR3 protein. This table has around 740,000 distinct CDR3 sequences, about a third appearing once. Study-wide points: In two of eight donors, the top clonotype was HLA-C-restricted CMV-specific. Cumulative public TCR beta family frequency identified CMV carriers with the relevant HLA.

Germline-derived CDR1 and CDR2 are SGHVS and FQNEAQ. The CDR3 loop spans 16 amino acids. Trimming took off 1 base at V and 3 bases at J, with 14 bases between the two ends. This clonotype occurred many times. The antigen remains undetermined. The chain employs TRBV7-8 and TRBJ2-3; D is unresolved. The sequence was obtained from a human donor in good health (CMV status not recorded). Some clones in this sample may be carry-over from other donors' samples. The sample consisted of PBMCs. The CDR3 region has the DNA TGTGCCAGCAGCTTAGGCGCGAACCTAGAAACAGATACGCAGTATTTT. Protein sequence: CASSLGANLETDTQYF.